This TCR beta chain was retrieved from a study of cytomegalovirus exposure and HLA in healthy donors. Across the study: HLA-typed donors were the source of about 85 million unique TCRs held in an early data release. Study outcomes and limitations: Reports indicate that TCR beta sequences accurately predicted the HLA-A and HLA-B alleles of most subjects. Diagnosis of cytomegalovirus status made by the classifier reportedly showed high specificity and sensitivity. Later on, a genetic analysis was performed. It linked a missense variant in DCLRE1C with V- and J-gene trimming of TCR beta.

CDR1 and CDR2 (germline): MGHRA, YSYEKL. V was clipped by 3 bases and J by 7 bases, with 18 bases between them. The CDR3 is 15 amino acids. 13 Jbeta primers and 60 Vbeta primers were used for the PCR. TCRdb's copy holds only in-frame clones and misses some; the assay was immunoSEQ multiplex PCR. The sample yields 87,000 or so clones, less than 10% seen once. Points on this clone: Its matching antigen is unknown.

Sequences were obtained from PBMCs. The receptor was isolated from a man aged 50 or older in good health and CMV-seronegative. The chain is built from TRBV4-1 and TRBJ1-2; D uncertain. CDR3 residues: CASSHPAMGRGGYTF. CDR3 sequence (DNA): TGCGCCAGCAGCCATCCCGCAATGGGTAGAGGTGGCTACACCTTC.